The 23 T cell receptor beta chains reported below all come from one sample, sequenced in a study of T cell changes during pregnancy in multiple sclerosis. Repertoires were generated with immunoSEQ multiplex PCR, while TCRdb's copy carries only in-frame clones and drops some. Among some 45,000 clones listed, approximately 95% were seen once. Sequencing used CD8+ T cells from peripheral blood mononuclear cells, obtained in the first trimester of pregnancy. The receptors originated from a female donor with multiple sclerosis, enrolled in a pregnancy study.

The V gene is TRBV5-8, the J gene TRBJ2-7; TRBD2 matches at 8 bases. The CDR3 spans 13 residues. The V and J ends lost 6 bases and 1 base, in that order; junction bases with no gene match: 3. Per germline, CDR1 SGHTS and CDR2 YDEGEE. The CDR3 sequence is CASKLAASYEQYF. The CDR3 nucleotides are TGTGCCAGCAAACTAGCGGCATCCTACGAGCAGTACTTC.

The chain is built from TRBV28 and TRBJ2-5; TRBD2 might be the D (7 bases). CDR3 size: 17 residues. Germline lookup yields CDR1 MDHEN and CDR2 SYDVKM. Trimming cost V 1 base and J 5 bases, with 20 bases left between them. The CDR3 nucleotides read TGTGCCAGCAGTTTATTCGGGACAACACCAGCGGGGGAGACCCAGTACTTC. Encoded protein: CASSLFGTTPAGETQYF.

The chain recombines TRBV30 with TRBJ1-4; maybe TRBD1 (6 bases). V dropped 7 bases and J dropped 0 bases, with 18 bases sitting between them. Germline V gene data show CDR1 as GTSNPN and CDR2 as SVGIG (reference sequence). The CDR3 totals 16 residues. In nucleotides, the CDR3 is TGTGCCTTAGGAAGGGGGACGGCCTCAACTAATGAAAAACTGTTTTTT. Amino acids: CALGRGTASTNEKLFF.

For the CDR3, the DNA is TGCGCCAGCAGCCAAGGGTGGACAGGGAGCACCGGGGAGCTGTTTTTT. It is translated as CASSQGWTGSTGELFF. V is TRBV4-1 and J is TRBJ2-2; 8 bases align to TRBD1. This CDR3 region has 16 residues. Germline V gene sequence: CDR1 MGHRA, CDR2 YSYEKL. J lost 4 bases, V lost 1 base, and 5 bases had no gene match.

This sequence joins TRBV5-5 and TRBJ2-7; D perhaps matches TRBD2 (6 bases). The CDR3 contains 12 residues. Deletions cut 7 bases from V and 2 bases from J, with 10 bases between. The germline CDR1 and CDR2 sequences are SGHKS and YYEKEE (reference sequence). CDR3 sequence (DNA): TGTGCCAGCGGGGGAGGAACCTACGAGCAGTACTTC. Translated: CASGGGTYEQYF.

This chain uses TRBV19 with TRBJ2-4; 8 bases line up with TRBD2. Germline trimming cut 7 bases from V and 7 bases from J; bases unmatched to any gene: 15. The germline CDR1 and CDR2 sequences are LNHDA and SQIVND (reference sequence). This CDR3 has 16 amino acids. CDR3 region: CASTRRGTPSGNIQYF. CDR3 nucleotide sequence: TGTGCCAGTACCCGGCGGGGGACTCCTAGCGGGAACATTCAGTACTTC.

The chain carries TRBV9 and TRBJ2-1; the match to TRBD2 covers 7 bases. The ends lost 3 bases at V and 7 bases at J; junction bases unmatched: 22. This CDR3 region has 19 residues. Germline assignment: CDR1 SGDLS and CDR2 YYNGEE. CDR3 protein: CASSAPFSGEGHSRNEQFF. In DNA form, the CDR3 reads TGTGCCAGCAGCGCCCCTTTTTCTGGGGAGGGCCATTCTCGGAATGAGCAGTTCTTC. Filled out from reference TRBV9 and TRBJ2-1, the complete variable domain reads DSGVTQTPKHLITATGQRVTLRCSPRSGDLSVYWYQQSLDQGLQFLIQYYNGEERAKGNILERFSAQQFPDLHSELNLSSLELGDSALYFCASSAPFSGEGHSRNEQFFGPGTRLTVL.

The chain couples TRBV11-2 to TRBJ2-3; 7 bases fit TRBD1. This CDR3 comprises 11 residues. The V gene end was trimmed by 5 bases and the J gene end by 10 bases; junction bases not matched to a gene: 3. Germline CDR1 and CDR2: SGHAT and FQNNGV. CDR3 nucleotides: TGTGCCAGCAGCGAACAGGGGTCGCAGTATTTT. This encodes CASSEQGSQYF. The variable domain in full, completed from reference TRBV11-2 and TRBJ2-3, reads EAGVAQSPRYKIIEKRQSVAFWCNPISGHATLYWYQQILGQGPKLLIQFQNNGVVDDSQLPKDRFSAERLKGVDSTLKIQPAKLEDSAVYLCASSEQGSQYFGPGTRLTVL.

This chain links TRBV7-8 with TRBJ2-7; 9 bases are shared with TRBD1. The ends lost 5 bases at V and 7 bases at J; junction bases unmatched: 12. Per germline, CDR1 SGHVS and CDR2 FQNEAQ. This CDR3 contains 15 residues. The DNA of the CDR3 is TGTGCCAGCAGCCCGACCGGGACAGGGCTCTGGGAGCAGTACTTC. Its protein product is CASSPTGTGLWEQYF.

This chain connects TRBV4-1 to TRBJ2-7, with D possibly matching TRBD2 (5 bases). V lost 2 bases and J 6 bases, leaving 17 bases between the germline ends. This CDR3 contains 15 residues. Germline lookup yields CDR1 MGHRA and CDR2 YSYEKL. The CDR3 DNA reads TGCGCCAGCAGCCAATCCCCCCAACTAGTATCCGAGCAGTACTTC. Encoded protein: CASSQSPQLVSEQYF.

This chain's CDR3 is CASSERVHSNQPQHF. For the CDR3, the DNA is TGTGCCAGCAGTGAACGGGTTCATAGCAATCAGCCCCAGCATTTT. This chain links TRBV2 with TRBJ1-5; D is ambiguous. The CDR3 loop spans 15 amino acids. The germline V gene encodes CDR1 SNHLY and CDR2 FYNNEI. The ends were cut back, 2 bases at V and 0 bases at J, with 8 bases in the middle.

CDR3 sequence: CASSPPYLDATGVYEQYF. The CDR3 DNA sequence: TGTGCCAGTAGTCCCCCTTATTTGGATGCGACAGGGGTATACGAGCAGTACTTC. V usage is TRBV19 and J usage is TRBJ2-7; 8 nucleotides align to TRBD1. The V gene end was trimmed by 5 bases and the J gene end by 4 bases; junction bases not matched to a gene: 19. The length of the CDR3 is 18 residues. CDR1 and CDR2 from the germline V gene are LNHDA and SQIVND (reference sequence).

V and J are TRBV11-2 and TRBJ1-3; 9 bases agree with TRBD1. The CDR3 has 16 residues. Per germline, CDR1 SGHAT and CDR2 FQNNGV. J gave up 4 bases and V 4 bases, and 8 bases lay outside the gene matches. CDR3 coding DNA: TGTGCCAGCAGCTCAGGGACAGGGTCGGTGGGAAACACCATATATTTT. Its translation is CASSSGTGSVGNTIYF.

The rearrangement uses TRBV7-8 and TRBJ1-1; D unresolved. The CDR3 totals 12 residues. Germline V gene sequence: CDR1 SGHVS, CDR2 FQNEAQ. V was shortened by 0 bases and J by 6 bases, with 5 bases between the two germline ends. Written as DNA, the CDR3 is TGTGCCAGCAGCTTAGCGGCGGCTGAAGCTTTCTTT. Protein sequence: CASSLAAAEAFF.

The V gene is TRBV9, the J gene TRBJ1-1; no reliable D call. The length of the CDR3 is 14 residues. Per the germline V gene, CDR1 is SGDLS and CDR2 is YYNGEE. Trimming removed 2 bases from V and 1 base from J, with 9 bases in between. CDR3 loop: CASSVTEQNTEAFF. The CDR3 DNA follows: TGTGCCAGCAGCGTTACAGAACAGAACACTGAAGCTTTCTTT.

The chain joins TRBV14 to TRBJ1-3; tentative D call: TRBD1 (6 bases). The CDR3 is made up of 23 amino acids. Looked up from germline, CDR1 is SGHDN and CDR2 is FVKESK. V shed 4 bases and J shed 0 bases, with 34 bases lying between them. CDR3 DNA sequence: TGTGCCAGCAGCCTCCATGCGACCCACAGGGTTTCGAAAAAATCTGGCTCTGGAAACACCATATATTTT. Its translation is CASSLHATHRVSKKSGSGNTIYF.

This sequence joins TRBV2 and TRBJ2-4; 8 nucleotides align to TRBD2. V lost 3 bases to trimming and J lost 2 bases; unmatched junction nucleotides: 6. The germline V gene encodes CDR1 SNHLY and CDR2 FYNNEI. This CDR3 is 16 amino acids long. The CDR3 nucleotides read TGTGCCAGCAGTGAGCGGGGGGATGGGCCCAAAAACATTCAGTACTTC. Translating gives CASSERGDGPKNIQYF. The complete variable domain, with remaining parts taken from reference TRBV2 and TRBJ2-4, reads EPEVTQTPSHQVTQMGQEVILRCVPISNHLYFYWYRQILGQKVEFLVSFYNNEISEKSEIFDDQFSVERPDGSNFTLKIRSTKLEDSAMYFCASSERGDGPKNIQYFGAGTRLSVL.

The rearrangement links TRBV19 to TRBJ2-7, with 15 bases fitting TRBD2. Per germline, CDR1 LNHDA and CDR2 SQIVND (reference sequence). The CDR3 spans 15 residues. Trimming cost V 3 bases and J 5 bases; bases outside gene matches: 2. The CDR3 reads CASSIGLAGGNEQYF. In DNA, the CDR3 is TGTGCCAGTAGTATCGGACTAGCGGGAGGGAACGAGCAGTACTTC. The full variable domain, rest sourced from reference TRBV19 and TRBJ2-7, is DGGITQSPKYLFRKEGQNVTLSCEQNLNHDAMYWYRQDPGQGLRLIYYSQIVNDFQKGDIAEGYSVSREKKESFPLTVTSAQKNPTAFYLCASSIGLAGGNEQYFGPGTRLTVT.

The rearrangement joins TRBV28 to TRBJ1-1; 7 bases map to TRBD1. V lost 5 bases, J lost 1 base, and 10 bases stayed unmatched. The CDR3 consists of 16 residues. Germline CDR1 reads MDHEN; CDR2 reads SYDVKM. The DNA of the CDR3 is TGTGCCAGCAGTGGGGGGACAGCTCTTTCGAACACTGAAGCTTTCTTT. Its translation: CASSGGTALSNTEAFF.

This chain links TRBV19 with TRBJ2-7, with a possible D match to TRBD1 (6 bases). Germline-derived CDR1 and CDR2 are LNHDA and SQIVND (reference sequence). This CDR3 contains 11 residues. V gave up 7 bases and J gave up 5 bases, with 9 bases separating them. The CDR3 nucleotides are TGTGCCAGTACCTCAGGGGACGAGCAGTACTTC. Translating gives CASTSGDEQYF.

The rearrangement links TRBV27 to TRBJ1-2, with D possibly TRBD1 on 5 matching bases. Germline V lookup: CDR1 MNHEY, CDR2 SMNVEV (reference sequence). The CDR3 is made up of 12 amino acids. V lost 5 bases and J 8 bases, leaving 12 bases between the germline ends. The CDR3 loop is CASSPRGVGYTF. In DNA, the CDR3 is TGTGCCAGCAGTCCCCGGGGGGTAGGCTACACCTTC.

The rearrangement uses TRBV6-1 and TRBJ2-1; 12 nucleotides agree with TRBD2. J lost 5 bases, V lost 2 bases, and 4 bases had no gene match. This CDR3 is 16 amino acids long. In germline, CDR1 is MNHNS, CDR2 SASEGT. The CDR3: CASSEFGLAGNNEQFF. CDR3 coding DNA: TGTGCCAGCAGTGAATTTGGACTAGCGGGGAACAATGAGCAGTTCTTC.

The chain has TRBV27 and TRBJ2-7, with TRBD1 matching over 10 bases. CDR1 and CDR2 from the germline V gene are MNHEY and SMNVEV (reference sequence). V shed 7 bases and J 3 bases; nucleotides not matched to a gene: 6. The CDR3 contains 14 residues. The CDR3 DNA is TGTGCCAGCAACGCCGGGACAGGGGTCTACGAGCAGTACTTC. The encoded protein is CASNAGTGVYEQYF.